This section outlines one T cell receptor beta chain sequence together with its context. CDR3 length equals 12 residues. V was shortened by 5 bases and J by 1 base, with 8 bases between the two germline ends. CDR1 is GTSNPN and CDR2 is SVGIG in the germline V gene (reference sequence). This sample is part of a study of cytomegalovirus exposure and HLA in healthy donors. The primer mix had 60 Vbeta and 13 Jbeta primers. Repertoires were generated with immunoSEQ multiplex PCR, while TCRdb's copy carries only in-frame clones and drops some. The sample lists 160,000 or so clones, 79% occurring once. The sequence was obtained from a woman aged 35 to 49 in good health and CMV-seronegative. The sample was PBMCs. The chain couples TRBV30 to TRBJ1-1, with D possibly being TRBD1 (5 bases). CDR3 amino acids: CAWGHSNTEAFF. The CDR3 coding sequence is TGTGCCTGGGGACACTCGAACACTGAAGCTTTCTTT.